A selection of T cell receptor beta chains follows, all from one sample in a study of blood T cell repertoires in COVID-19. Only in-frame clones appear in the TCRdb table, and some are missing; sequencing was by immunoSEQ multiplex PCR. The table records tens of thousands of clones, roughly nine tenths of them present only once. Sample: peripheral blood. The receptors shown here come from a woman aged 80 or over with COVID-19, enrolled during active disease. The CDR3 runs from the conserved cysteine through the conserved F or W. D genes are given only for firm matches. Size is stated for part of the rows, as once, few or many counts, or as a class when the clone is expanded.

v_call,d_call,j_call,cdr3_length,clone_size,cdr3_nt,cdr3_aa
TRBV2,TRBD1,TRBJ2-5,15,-,TGTGCCAGCAGTGAGGGAGGACAGGGGAAAGAGACCCAGTACTTC,CASSEGGQGKETQYF
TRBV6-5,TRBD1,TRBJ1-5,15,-,TGTGCCAGCAGCACAGGGGGCATTGGCAATCAGCCCCAGCATTTT,CASSTGGIGNQPQHF
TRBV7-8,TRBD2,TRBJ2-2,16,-,TGTGCCAGCAGGGAACGGAGCGGGGCGCAAACCGGGGAGCTGTTTTTT,CASRERSGAQTGELFF
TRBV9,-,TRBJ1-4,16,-,TGTGCCAGCAGCGTAGACCAGGGGCACCTGAATGAAAAACTGTTTTTT,CASSVDQGHLNEKLFF
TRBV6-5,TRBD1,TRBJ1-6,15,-,TGTGCCAGCAGTTACTCGGGACAGGGTTTTACACCCCTCCACTTT,CASSYSGQGFTPLHF
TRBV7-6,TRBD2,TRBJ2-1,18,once,TGTGCCAGCAGCTTATTACTACTAGCGGGGGGGACCTACAATGAGCAGTTCTTC,CASSLLLLAGGTYNEQFF
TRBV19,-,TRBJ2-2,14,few,TGTGCCAGTAGTTCCTGGGCCTCCCCCGGGGAGCTGTTTTTT,CASSSWASPGELFF
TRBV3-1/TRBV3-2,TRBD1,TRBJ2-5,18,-,TGTGCCAGCAGCCAAGTAGGGGACAGGGGATGGTACCAAGAGACCCAGTACTTC,CASSQVGDRGWYQETQYF
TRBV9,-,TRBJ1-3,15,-,TGTGCCAGCAGCGTTGGGAGAGGCTCTGGAAACACCATATATTTT,CASSVGRGSGNTIYF
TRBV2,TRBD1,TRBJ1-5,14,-,TGTGCCAGCAGCGATAGACAGGGCGGTCAGCCCCAGCATTTT,CASSDRQGGQPQHF
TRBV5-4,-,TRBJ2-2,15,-,TGTGCCAGCAGCACCGCTAGCGCCAACACCGGGGAGCTGTTTTTT,CASSTASANTGELFF